These 30 T cell receptor beta chains were sequenced from one sample in a study of cytomegalovirus exposure and HLA in healthy donors. Assay used: immunoSEQ multiplex PCR; TCRdb lists only in-frame clones, some missing. The sample lists approximately 190,000 clones, 75% to 85% occurring once. The sequenced sample consisted of PBMCs. The receptors originated from a woman younger than 45 in good health and CMV-seropositive.

This clone was detected only a few times. The sample holds other DNA sequences that translate to the same CDR3. The CDR3 DNA sequence: TGCAGCGTTGGGGGCCAGGGGGATCAGCCCCAGCATTTT. This translates into CSVGGQGDQPQHF. This rearrangement joins TRBV29-1 to TRBJ1-5, with 7 bases identical to TRBD1. The germline V gene has CDR1 SQVTM and CDR2 ANQGSEA. Losses at the gene ends were 4 bases for V and 5 bases for J; bases not matched to a gene: 5. CDR3 size: 13 residues. The full variable domain, in which reference TRBV29-1 and TRBJ1-5 provide the parts outside the CDR3, is SAVISQKPSRDICQRGTSLTIQCQVDSQVTMMFWYRQQPGQSLTLIATANQGSEATYESGFVIDKFPISRPNLTFSTLTVSNMSPEDSSIYLCSVGGQGDQPQHFGDGTRLSIL.

V usage is TRBV15 and J usage is TRBJ1-3; D may be TRBD1 (6 bases). V was pared by 5 bases and J by 2 bases, with 16 bases between. This CDR3 contains 16 residues. The germline V gene encodes CDR1 LNHNV and CDR2 YYDKDF (reference sequence). CDR3 in amino acids: CATSLLRGGTGNTIYF. The DNA of the CDR3 is TGTGCCACCAGCCTACTTCGGGGGGGCACTGGAAACACCATATATTTT.

The rearrangement uses TRBV21-1 and TRBJ2-7; the listed D gene, TRBD2, was not tested against the DNA. TRBV21-1 is described as a pseudogene. This CDR3 spans 13 amino acids. The CDR3 is CAENLDYDYEQYF. The CDR3 bases are TGTGCCGAAAACTTGGACTACGACTACGAGCAGTACTTC.

The CDR3 nucleotides are TGTGCCAGCAGCTTCGCCGGGAAGACTCCCTACGAGCAGTACTTC. This codes for CASSFAGKTPYEQYF. V usage is TRBV5-6 and J usage is TRBJ2-7; D perhaps matches TRBD2 (5 bases). This CDR3 comprises 15 residues. Germline V CDR1 and CDR2: SGHDT, YYEEEE. V dropped 2 bases and J dropped 2 bases, with 14 bases sitting between them.

The chain carries TRBV2 and TRBJ2-3; D gene unclear. Trimming stripped 1 base from V and 7 bases from J, with 12 bases between. CDR1 is SNHLY and CDR2 is FYNNEI in the germline V gene. The CDR3 covers 14 residues. CDR3 in amino acids: CASSEGAEIYTQYF. As DNA, the CDR3 is TGTGCCAGCAGTGAAGGGGCAGAGATCTATACGCAGTATTTT.

This chain joins TRBV7-9 and TRBJ2-1; 9 bases align to TRBD1. Looked up from germline, CDR1 is SEHNR and CDR2 is FQNEAQ (reference sequence). The ends lost 5 bases at V and 4 bases at J; junction bases unmatched: 6. The CDR3 extends over 15 amino acids. CDR3 region: CASSPRTGDYNEQFF. The CDR3 DNA sequence: TGTGCCAGCAGCCCGCGGACAGGGGATTACAATGAGCAGTTCTTC.

The chain employs TRBV19 and TRBJ2-7; D possibly corresponds to TRBD2 (5 bases). Trimming stripped 0 bases from V and 6 bases from J, with 12 bases between. Germline assignment: CDR1 LNHDA and CDR2 SQIVND (reference sequence). This CDR3 region has 14 residues. The chain's CDR3 is CASSIDRGSIEQYF. CDR3 DNA sequence: TGTGCCAGTAGTATAGATCGGGGATCCATCGAGCAGTACTTC.

The rearrangement links TRBV7-8 to TRBJ1-4, with 12 bases that match TRBD1. Looked up from germline, CDR1 is SGHVS and CDR2 is FQNEAQ. The CDR3 has 18 residues. The V gene end was trimmed by 5 bases and the J gene end by 6 bases; junction bases not matched to a gene: 13. The CDR3 reads CASSRPPGQGAGDEKLFF. The CDR3 DNA is TGTGCCAGCAGCAGACCGCCGGGACAGGGGGCTGGAGATGAAAAACTGTTTTTT.

V usage is TRBV10-2 and J usage is TRBJ1-2; 7 bases line up with TRBD1. The CDR3 extends over 14 amino acids. Germline trimming cut 0 bases from V and 4 bases from J; bases unmatched to any gene: 2. CDR1 is WSHSY and CDR2 is SAAADI in the germline V gene. CDR3 amino acids: CASSESGGVYGYTF. The CDR3 DNA sequence: TGCGCCAGCAGTGAGTCAGGGGGCGTCTATGGCTACACCTTC.

The V call is TRBV19, the J call TRBJ2-1; the match to TRBD2 covers 13 bases. Per the germline V gene, CDR1 is LNHDA and CDR2 is SQIVND (reference sequence). This CDR3 contains 18 residues. The ends lost 5 bases at V and 6 bases at J; junction bases unmatched: 13. DNA of the CDR3: TGTGCCAGTAGTTCTGGGGGCGCCGGACTAGCGGGAGCCAATGAGCAGTTCTTC. Translating gives CASSSGGAGLAGANEQFF.

This sequence joins TRBV6-1 and TRBJ1-4; TRBD1 matches at 8 bases. The length of the CDR3 is 16 residues. Germline trimming cut 4 bases from V and 7 bases from J; bases unmatched to any gene: 11. CDR1 and CDR2 from the germline V gene are MNHNS and SASEGT. This CDR3 is CASSGNRGTRIEKLFF. The CDR3 DNA reads as TGTGCCAGCAGTGGGAACAGGGGGACAAGAATTGAAAAACTGTTTTTT.

The chain recombines TRBV28 with TRBJ1-5, with a tentative D call TRBD1 (6 bases). The V gene's germline CDR1 is MDHEN and CDR2 SYDVKM. The V gene lost 2 bases and the J gene lost 5 bases, with 10 bases spanning the gap. The CDR3 sequence is 14 residues long. The CDR3 region has the DNA TGTGCCAGCAGTTTAGCTGGACAGCATCAGCCCCAGCATTTT. This gives the protein CASSLAGQHQPQHF.

The CDR3 DNA reads as TGCGCCAGCAGCTTGGACCAGATCTTGTTCTACAATGAGCAGTTCTTC. Translating it yields CASSLDQILFYNEQFF. The chain uses TRBV5-1 and TRBJ2-1; D remains ambiguous. The V end lost 0 bases, the J end lost 3 bases, and 13 bases lay between the germline ends. The CDR3 runs 16 residues. Germline-derived CDR1 and CDR2 are SGHRS and YFSETQ.

As DNA, the CDR3 is TGTGCCAGCAGCCCCTGGACTGGGGGGGGGACTGAAGCTTTCTTT. Translation: CASSPWTGGGTEAFF. The genes are TRBV9 and TRBJ1-1, with D maybe TRBD1 (5 bases). V lost 4 bases, J lost 5 bases, and 18 bases lay in between. The CDR3 spans 15 residues. Germline V gene sequence: CDR1 SGDLS, CDR2 YYNGEE.

The V gene is TRBV29-1, the J gene TRBJ2-7; D possibly corresponds to TRBD2 (6 bases). Germline CDR1 reads SQVTM; CDR2 reads ANQGSEA. The V and J ends lost 7 bases and 1 base respectively, with 14 bases between them. This CDR3 has 13 amino acids. The CDR3 loop reads CSAGGTVSYEQYF. The CDR3 DNA is TGCAGCGCTGGGGGGACGGTATCCTACGAGCAGTACTTC.

V gene TRBV11-3 combines with J gene TRBJ2-2, with D perhaps TRBD1 (5 bases). This CDR3 region has 16 residues. The V gene lost 0 bases and the J gene lost 1 base, with 9 bases spanning the gap. Germline CDR1 is SGHNT and CDR2 is YENEEA. The CDR3 coding sequence is TGTGCCAGCAGCTTAGATTCAGGACAGAACACCGGGGAGCTGTTTTTT. Amino acid sequence: CASSLDSGQNTGELFF.

This clone appeared a single time. The CDR3 sequence is CASSYSGGRAFF. The CDR3, as DNA: TGTGCCAGCAGTTACTCGGGGGGGCGAGCTTTCTTT. V and J are TRBV6-5 and TRBJ1-1; D is possibly TRBD1 (6 bases). The CDR3 consists of 12 residues. Germline lookup yields CDR1 MNHEY and CDR2 SVGAGI. The V end lost 0 bases, the J end lost 10 bases, and 9 bases lay between the germline ends.

The sample holds one count of this clone. The genes are TRBV28 and TRBJ1-2; D unresolved. This CDR3 spans 14 amino acids. The V gene lost 6 bases and the J gene lost 6 bases, with 17 bases spanning the gap. The germline gives CDR1 MDHEN, CDR2 SYDVKM. The CDR3 region has the DNA TGTGCCAGCAGCCCCGACGGCCTAGTGAATGGCTACACCTTC. Residues: CASSPDGLVNGYTF.

This clone was counted once. Within the sample, other DNA sequences also encode this same CDR3. V usage is TRBV18 and J usage is TRBJ2-1; possible D gene TRBD1, 5 bases. This CDR3 contains 14 residues. V was shortened by 4 bases and J by 3 bases, with 10 bases between the two germline ends. CDR1 KGHSH and CDR2 LQKENI come from the germline V gene. The CDR3 DNA follows: TGTGCCAGCTCACGTTCGACAGACTACAATGAGCAGTTCTTC. It translates to CASSRSTDYNEQFF.

A single count supports this clone. The CDR3 DNA reads as TGTGCCAGCAGTTCGGTGGGGACAGGGATTTCCTACGAGCAGTACTTC. It codes for CASSSVGTGISYEQYF. The chain uses TRBV28 and TRBJ2-7, with 9 bases that match TRBD1. The CDR3 runs to 16 residues. CDR1 is MDHEN and CDR2 is SYDVKM in the germline V gene. J gave up 1 base and V 4 bases, and 8 bases lay outside the gene matches.

This sequence joins TRBV5-6 and TRBJ1-2; D remains ambiguous. Germline V gene sequence: CDR1 SGHDT, CDR2 YYEEEE. CDR3 length: 14 amino acids. The V end lost 0 bases, the J end lost 3 bases, and 9 bases lay between the germline ends. CDR3 in amino acids: CASSLGGEDYGYTF. The CDR3 DNA follows: TGTGCCAGCAGCTTGGGTGGGGAGGACTATGGCTACACCTTC.

The J gene is TRBJ2-7, the V gene TRBV10-1, with 11 bases that match TRBD2. Germline V gene lookup returns CDR1 WNHNN and CDR2 SYGVQD (reference sequence). This CDR3 is built from 15 residues. With 4 bases clipped from V and 2 bases from J, the junction kept 4 bases outside the gene matches. CDR3 bases: TGCGCCAGCAGTGGGGGACTAGCGGCGACCTACGAGCAGTACTTC. This sequence encodes CASSGGLAATYEQYF.

This rearrangement joins TRBV4-2 to TRBJ1-5; 7 bases fit TRBD1. J gave up 6 bases and V 1 base, and 9 bases lay outside the gene matches. The CDR3 extends over 16 amino acids. Germline V gene lookup returns CDR1 LGHNA and CDR2 YNFKEQ. The CDR3 region has the DNA TGTGCCAGCAGCCAAGTTGGAGGGGGCCATATTCAGCCCCAGCATTTT. It specifies CASSQVGGGHIQPQHF.

The chain combines TRBV27 with TRBJ2-1, with 10 positions matching TRBD1. With V trimmed by 5 bases and J by 7 bases, 11 bases remained unmatched. The CDR3 is 16 amino acids. CDR1 and CDR2 from the germline V gene are MNHEY and SMNVEV (reference sequence). The CDR3 loop is CASSEYGTGDWNEQFF. The CDR3 nucleotides are TGTGCCAGCAGTGAATACGGGACAGGGGATTGGAATGAGCAGTTCTTC.

This sequence joins TRBV27 and TRBJ1-5; D is unresolved. The CDR3 has 14 residues. Trimming cost V 5 bases and J 3 bases, with 11 bases left between them. Germline CDR1 and CDR2: MNHEY and SMNVEV (reference sequence). CDR3 bases: TGTGCCAGCAGTCCGACGGGTCCCAATCAGCCCCAGCATTTT. Its translation: CASSPTGPNQPQHF.

Comments on this clone: At one end, the junction sequence differs from germline, possibly due to a read error. The gene calls are TRBV25-1 and TRBJ2-1; possible D gene TRBD1, 6 bases. The CDR3 consists of 12 residues. Germline V gene lookup returns CDR1 MGHDK and CDR2 SYGVNS. CDR3 sequence reads: CASSNRGGGQLF. As DNA, the CDR3 is TGTGCCAGCAGTAATCGGGGCGGAGGACAGCTCTTC.

V and J are TRBV5-1 and TRBJ2-1, with 8 nucleotides matching TRBD2. Germline CDR1 is SGHRS and CDR2 is YFSETQ. Germline trimming cut 5 bases from V and 5 bases from J; bases unmatched to any gene: 6. This CDR3 has 14 amino acids. The CDR3 DNA is TGCGCCAGCAGAGGGCTAGCGGGTGACAATGAGCAGTTCTTC. Its translation is CASRGLAGDNEQFF.

J is TRBJ2-7 and V is TRBV6-5; D gene ambiguous. The CDR3 length is 13 residues. V gave up 0 bases and J gave up 6 bases, with 9 bases separating them. Germline values: CDR1 MNHEY, CDR2 SVGAGI. CDR3 nucleotide sequence: TGTGCCAGCAGTTACTCGAACGGGTTCGAGCAGTACTTC. Its protein is CASSYSNGFEQYF.

The V call is TRBV7-9, the J call TRBJ2-5, with D possibly being TRBD2 (5 bases). The germline V and J ends were trimmed by 0 bases and 4 bases, with 18 bases remaining between them. The CDR3 is made up of 17 amino acids. Germline loops: CDR1 SEHNR, CDR2 FQNEAQ (reference sequence). CDR3 in amino acids: CASSLAYMIEGRETQYF. The CDR3 DNA reads TGTGCCAGCAGCTTAGCGTACATGATTGAGGGTCGAGAGACCCAGTACTTC.

This sequence joins TRBV28 and TRBJ1-1; D remains ambiguous. The ends were cut back, 6 bases at V and 4 bases at J, with 18 bases in the middle. The CDR3 length is 15 residues. CDR1 is MDHEN, CDR2 SYDVKM, per germline. CDR3 DNA sequence: TGTGCCAGCAGCCCCATCCCGTACGGTGGCACTGAAGCTTTCTTT. It codes for CASSPIPYGGTEAFF.